One sample yielded the 24 T cell receptor beta chains listed below, sequenced in a study of blood T cells in healthy people across ages. PCR was performed a second time for 7 to 11 cycles using a sample-barcoded 5' primer and a J-beta primer mix. TCRdb passed the 5' RACE reads through MiXCR, listing each CDR3 protein once. The table records approximately 800,000 distinct CDR3 sequences, roughly 25% of them present only once. These data also featured in a second study, about T cells of mothers and their children.

The sample taken for sequencing was blood. These receptor sequences come from a boy aged 10-17 years in good health.

This chain uses TRBV7-2 with TRBJ2-3; tentative D call: TRBD2 (6 bases). Trimming removed 2 bases at V and 6 bases at J, with 18 bases between. Germline V gene sequence: CDR1 SGHTA, CDR2 FQGNSA. This CDR3 region has 16 residues. DNA of the CDR3: TGTGCCAGCAGCTTACTACCGAGCGGGCTACCCGATACGCAGTATTTT. It translates to CASSLLPSGLPDTQYF.

This clonotype was detected a few times. This chain links TRBV24-1 with TRBJ2-3; D call uncertain. Germline V gene lookup returns CDR1 KGHDR and CDR2 SFDVKD. Trimming stripped 4 bases from V and 2 bases from J, with 6 bases between. The CDR3 length is 13 residues. The CDR3 nucleotides read TGTGCCACCAGTGACACAGCCACAGATACGCAGTATTTT. Its translation: CATSDTATDTQYF.

This chain links TRBV5-1 with TRBJ2-1; no definite D call. CDR3 length: 13 residues. Germline V gene data show CDR1 as SGHRS and CDR2 as YFSETQ. The V end was cut by 4 bases, the J end by 4 bases, with 9 bases between. CDR3 region: CASSIDEYNEQFF. The CDR3 DNA sequence: TGCGCCAGCAGCATAGACGAGTACAATGAGCAGTTCTTC.

The sample holds a few counts of this clonotype. V gene TRBV7-8 combines with J gene TRBJ2-3, with 7 bases that match TRBD2. This CDR3 has 18 residues. V shed 5 bases, J shed 2 bases, and the junction held 16 bases outside the gene matches. Per the germline V gene, CDR1 is SGHVS and CDR2 is FQNEAQ. The chain's CDR3 is CASSVRGSGGRPTDTQYF. The CDR3 region has the DNA TGTGCCAGCAGCGTACGCGGATCGGGCGGGAGACCCACAGATACGCAGTATTTT. The full variable domain, in which reference TRBV7-8 and TRBJ2-3 provide the parts outside the CDR3, is GAGVSQSPRYKVAKRGQDVALRCDPISGHVSLFWYQQALGQGPEFLTYFQNEAQLDKSGLPSDRFFAERPEGSVSTLKIQRTQQEDSAVYLCASSVRGSGGRPTDTQYFGPGTRLTVL.

The V gene is TRBV20-1, the J gene TRBJ2-7; unclear D gene. This CDR3 comprises 11 residues. The V gene's germline CDR1 is DFQATT and CDR2 SNEGSKA (reference sequence). Trimming stripped 5 bases from V and 2 bases from J, with 7 bases between. CDR3 amino acids: CSAFNTYEQYF. Written as DNA, the CDR3 is TGCAGTGCTTTTAATACCTACGAGCAGTACTTC.

This clonotype was seen more than once but under ten times. The CDR3 here is CSARSGTSGSWYQETQYF. For the CDR3, the DNA is TGCAGCGCCCGTTCCGGGACTAGCGGGAGTTGGTACCAAGAGACCCAGTACTTC. The chain employs TRBV29-1 and TRBJ2-5, with 14 bases fitting TRBD2. There are 18 residues in the CDR3. V lost 7 bases and J lost 0; bases outside the gene matches: 13. Looked up from germline, CDR1 is SQVTM and CDR2 is ANQGSEA.

The chain has TRBV5-1 and TRBJ1-2; perhaps TRBD1 as D (6 bases). Deletions cut 4 bases from V and 4 bases from J, with 17 bases between. This CDR3 is built from 15 residues. Germline CDR1 SGHRS, CDR2 YFSETQ. The CDR3 DNA reads TGCGCCAGCAGCCACGCCTTAGGGGGGGCCTATGGCTACACCTTC. Amino acid sequence: CASSHALGGAYGYTF.

This clonotype was seen only a few times. The chain joins TRBV6-5 to TRBJ1-5, with D uncertain. The CDR3 is 14 residues long. Germline V lookup: CDR1 MNHEY, CDR2 SVGAGI. The V end was cut by 6 bases, the J end by 6 bases, with 15 bases between. CDR3 region: CASSPVKITQPQHF. Here the CDR3 DNA reads TGTGCCAGCAGCCCGGTCAAAATCACTCAGCCCCAGCATTTT.

The chain carries TRBV9 and TRBJ2-7; no clear D. The ends were cut back, 3 bases at V and 3 bases at J, with 10 bases in the middle. Per the germline V gene, CDR1 is SGDLS and CDR2 is YYNGEE. CDR3 length equals 13 residues. The CDR3 DNA is TGTGCCAGCAGCGAATTCGGCAGCTACGAGCAGTACTTC. Protein sequence: CASSEFGSYEQYF.

This clonotype was seen a handful of times. CDR3 loop: CASSEGQVNYEQYF. CDR3 sequence (DNA): TGTGCCAGCAGTGAGGGACAGGTTAACTACGAGCAGTACTTC. The J gene is TRBJ2-7, the V gene TRBV6-1, with 8 bases aligning to TRBD1. V lost 3 bases and J lost 3; bases outside the gene matches: 4. Germline V gene data show CDR1 as MNHNS and CDR2 as SASEGT. This CDR3 contains 14 residues.

The rearrangement links TRBV4-1 to TRBJ2-3; D unclear. V gave up 1 base and J gave up 2 bases, with 7 bases separating them. CDR3 length: 14 amino acids. Germline CDR1 MGHRA, CDR2 YSYEKL. CDR3 nucleotides: TGCGCCAGCAGCCAAGGGGTGCTCACAGATACGCAGTATTTT. Translated, it gives CASSQGVLTDTQYF.

This clonotype has only a few counts. The chain has TRBV5-5 and TRBJ2-7; the match to TRBD1 covers 9 bases. CDR3 length: 15 residues. Germline-derived CDR1 and CDR2 are SGHKS and YYEKEE (reference sequence). Germline trimming cut 0 bases from V and 7 bases from J; bases unmatched to any gene: 8. This CDR3 is CASSLAAGTGMEQYF. DNA of the CDR3: TGTGCCAGCAGCTTGGCCGCGGGGACAGGGATGGAGCAGTACTTC.

This chain connects TRBV12-3 or TRBV12-4 to TRBJ2-5; 7 positions match TRBD1. This CDR3 contains 15 residues. With 2 bases clipped from V and 5 bases from J, the junction kept 8 bases outside the gene matches. The CDR3 DNA sequence: TGTGCCAGCAGTTTAATGACAGGGTCTGGGGAGACCCAGTACTTC. Translating gives CASSLMTGSGETQYF.

This clonotype has a handful of counts. The chain couples TRBV7-8 to TRBJ2-1, with D maybe TRBD2 (5 bases). CDR1 is SGHVS, CDR2 FQNEAQ, per germline. This CDR3 comprises 15 residues. The ends were cut back, 2 bases at V and 4 bases at J, with 12 bases in the middle. DNA of the CDR3: TGTGCCAGCAGCTTACGGGGAAGGGAATACAATGAGCAGTTCTTC. This gives the protein CASSLRGREYNEQFF.

The CDR3: CASRPKGRTGEQYF. CDR3 DNA sequence: TGTGCCAGCAGACCGAAGGGCAGGACCGGTGAGCAGTACTTC. The genes are TRBV28 and TRBJ2-7; D call uncertain. The CDR3 sequence is 14 residues long. Germline V gives CDR1 MDHEN, CDR2 SYDVKM. V gave up 6 bases and J gave up 7 bases, with 19 bases separating them.

The DNA for the CDR3 is TGTGCCATCAGTGGAGGGGGGACCTATTTCAATGAGCAGTTCTTC. Translating it yields CAISGGGTYFNEQFF. The rearrangement joins TRBV10-3 to TRBJ2-1, with D perhaps matching TRBD1 or TRBD2 (6 bases each). Germline-derived CDR1 and CDR2 are ENHRY and SYGVKD. The ends were cut back, 4 bases at V and 6 bases at J, with 16 bases in the middle. CDR3 size: 15 residues.

The V gene is TRBV11-2, the J gene TRBJ2-5; tentatively, D is TRBD2 (6 bases). Germline loops: CDR1 SGHAT, CDR2 FQNNGV. This CDR3 comprises 16 residues. V lost 5 bases and J 0 bases, leaving 16 bases between the germline ends. CDR3: CASSKPGLRYQETQYF. As DNA, the CDR3 is TGTGCCAGCAGCAAGCCGGGACTCCGGTACCAAGAGACCCAGTACTTC.

The rearrangement links TRBV28 to TRBJ1-5; D unresolved. CDR3 length: 16 residues. From germline, CDR1 is MDHEN and CDR2 SYDVKM. The V gene lost 1 base and the J gene lost 2 bases, with 12 bases spanning the gap. CDR3 residues: CASSLSAGSGNQPQHF. CDR3 sequence (DNA): TGTGCCAGCAGTTTATCTGCGGGGTCGGGCAATCAGCCCCAGCATTTT.

This chain links TRBV5-1 with TRBJ2-3; 11 bases match TRBD2. The CDR3 totals 16 residues. CDR1 is SGHRS, CDR2 YFSETQ, per germline. Trimming cost V 4 bases and J 3 bases; bases outside gene matches: 7. CDR3 in amino acids: CASSPTSGVNTDTQYF. The DNA of the CDR3 is TGCGCCAGCAGCCCGACTAGCGGGGTTAATACAGATACGCAGTATTTT.

The chain has TRBV20-1 and TRBJ1-1, with a weak D call TRBD1 (6 bases). V gave up 0 bases and J gave up 6 bases, with 32 bases separating them. Germline CDR1 reads DFQATT; CDR2 reads SNEGSKA (reference sequence). The CDR3 extends over 20 amino acids. CDR3 in amino acids: CSARDPGAGTEAFWDPEAFF. The CDR3 bases are TGCAGTGCTAGAGATCCAGGGGCGGGGACTGAAGCTTTCTGGGACCCTGAAGCTTTCTTT.

V and J are TRBV29-1 and TRBJ1-2, with D hard to call. Between the trimmed V and J ends, which lost 1 base and 4 bases, there was a span of 7 bases. CDR3 length: 12 amino acids. Germline assignment: CDR1 SQVTM and CDR2 ANQGSEA. This chain's CDR3 is CSVEGNTYGYTF. CDR3 bases: TGCAGCGTTGAAGGCAACACCTATGGCTACACCTTC.

This rearrangement joins TRBV15 to TRBJ2-4, with D perhaps given as TRBD1 or TRBD2 (5 bases each). The CDR3 totals 15 residues. V gave up 5 bases and J gave up 8 bases, with 19 bases separating them. Germline-derived CDR1 and CDR2 are LNHNV and YYDKDF (reference sequence). The CDR3 sequence: CATSGGPPVGDIQYF. Here the CDR3 DNA reads TGTGCCACCAGCGGGGGACCCCCGGTAGGGGACATTCAGTACTTC.

The gene calls are TRBV7-9 and TRBJ1-4, with D possibly being TRBD1 (5 bases). This CDR3 contains 14 residues. V shed 5 bases and J shed 8 bases, with 15 bases lying between them. CDR1 and CDR2 from the germline V gene are SEHNR and FQNEAQ (reference sequence). The CDR3 sequence is CASSRGPGGEKLFF. CDR3 in DNA: TGTGCCAGCAGCCGGGGACCGGGGGGAGAAAAACTGTTTTTT.

This chain connects TRBV5-6 to TRBJ2-3, with 9 nucleotides matching TRBD2. The trim removed 4 bases at V and 2 bases at J, leaving 5 bases unmatched. CDR1 and CDR2 (germline): SGHDT, YYEEEE. There are 15 residues in the CDR3. The CDR3: CASSISGRNTDTQYF. CDR3 in DNA: TGTGCCAGCAGCATAAGCGGGAGGAACACAGATACGCAGTATTTT.